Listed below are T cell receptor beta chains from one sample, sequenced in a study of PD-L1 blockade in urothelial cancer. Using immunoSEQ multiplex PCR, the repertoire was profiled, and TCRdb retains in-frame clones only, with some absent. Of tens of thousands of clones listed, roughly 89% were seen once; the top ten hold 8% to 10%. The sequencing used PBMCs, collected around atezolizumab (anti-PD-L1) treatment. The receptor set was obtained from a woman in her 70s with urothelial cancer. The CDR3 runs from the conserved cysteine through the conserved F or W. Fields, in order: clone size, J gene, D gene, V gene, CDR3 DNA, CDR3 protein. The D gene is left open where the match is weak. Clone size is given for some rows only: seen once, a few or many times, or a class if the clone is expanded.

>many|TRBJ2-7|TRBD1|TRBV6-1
TGTGCCAGCAGTGGCTACGGGACAGGGGGCGGCGAGCAGTACTTC
CASSGYGTGGGEQYF
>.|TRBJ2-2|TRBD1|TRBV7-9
TGTGCCAGCAGCGACCAAATCTCGGGACAGGGGGCGAACACCGGGGAGCTGTTTTTT
CASSDQISGQGANTGELFF
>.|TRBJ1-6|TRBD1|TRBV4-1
TGCGCCAGCAGCCAAGGAAGGGCCAGGACAGGGGGTTGGGCCCTCCACTTT
CASSQGRARTGGWALHF
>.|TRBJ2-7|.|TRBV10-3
TGTGCCACCAAACAGGGAGACGACGAGCAGTACTTC
CATKQGDDEQYF
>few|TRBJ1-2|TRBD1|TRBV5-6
TGTGCCAGCAGTTTCAACAGGGGTGGGGTCTATGGCTACACCTTC
CASSFNRGGVYGYTF
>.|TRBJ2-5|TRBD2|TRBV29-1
TGCAGCGTTGAAATAGCGGGAGAAGAGACCCAGTACTTC
CSVEIAGEETQYF
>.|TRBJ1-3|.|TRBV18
TGTGCCAGCTCCTTACACGGCGCGCAGGGCGTCAGCTCTGGAAACACCATATATTTT
CASSLHGAQGVSSGNTIYF
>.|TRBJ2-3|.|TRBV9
TGTGCCAGCAGCGTAGGAGGTGATTGGACAGATACGCAGTATTTT
CASSVGGDWTDTQYF
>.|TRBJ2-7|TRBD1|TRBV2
TGTGCCAGCAGCATCTCGGGGACAGGTTTCAGCGAGCAGTACTTC
CASSISGTGFSEQYF
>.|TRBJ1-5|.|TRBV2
TGTGCCAGCAGTGTACAGGGTTCAGATCAGCCCCAGCATTTT
CASSVQGSDQPQHF
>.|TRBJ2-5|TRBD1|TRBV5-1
TGCGCCAGCAGCTTGGGGACAGGGGCCGGAGAGACCCAGTACTTC
CASSLGTGAGETQYF
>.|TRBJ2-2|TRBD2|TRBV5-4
TGTGCCAGCAGCTTGGCAAGAGACGGCGGGAGGTTCCCCGGGGAGCTGTTTTTT
CASSLARDGGRFPGELFF
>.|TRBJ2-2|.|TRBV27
TGTGCCAGCAGCCCAAGCGGAAACACCGGGGAGCTGTTTTTT
CASSPSGNTGELFF
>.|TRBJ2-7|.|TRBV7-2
TGTGCCAGCAGCTTAGCGTTCGGGAGTCTCTACGAGCAGTACTTC
CASSLAFGSLYEQYF
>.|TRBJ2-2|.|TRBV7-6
TGTGCCAGCAGCTTAGGGGCAGCTCAAGGCACCGGGGAGCTGTTTTTT
CASSLGAAQGTGELFF
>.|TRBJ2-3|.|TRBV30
TGTGCCTGGAGTCCAGGGGCGACCAGCACAGATACGCAGTATTTT
CAWSPGATSTDTQYF
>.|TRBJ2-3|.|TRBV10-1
TGCGCCAGCAGTGAGTCAGGGGTGGATACGCAGTATTTT
CASSESGVDTQYF
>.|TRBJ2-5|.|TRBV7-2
TGTGCCAGCAGCCCCCCCGGGTTACAAGAGACCCAGTACTTC
CASSPPGLQETQYF
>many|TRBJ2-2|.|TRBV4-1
TGCGCCACCGCCCCCTGGGACACCATGAACACCGGGGAGCTGTTTTTT
CATAPWDTMNTGELFF
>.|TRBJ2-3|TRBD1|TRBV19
TGTGCCAGCGCAATCAGGGGGCAGGGAGATACGCAGTATTTT
CASAIRGQGDTQYF
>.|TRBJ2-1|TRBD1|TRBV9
TGTGCCAGCAGCGACTCGGGACAGGGGTACAATGAGCAGTTCTTC
CASSDSGQGYNEQFF
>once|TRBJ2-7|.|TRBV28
TGTGCCAGCAGTTTCGGGACCTACGAGCAGTACTTC
CASSFGTYEQYF